This is a list of T cell receptor beta chains from one sample in a study of CD8 T cells in ankylosing spondylitis. TCRdb ran MiXCR on the 5' RACE reads and lists one entry per CDR3 protein. The sample has approximately 440,000 distinct CDR3 sequences; roughly a sixth are singletons. Sequences were obtained from blood, either unsorted or a sorted T cell fraction (not recorded which). The receptors here all came from a male donor with ankylosing spondylitis. The conserved cysteine and the conserved F or W are not part of the CDR3 here. Each record gives: V gene, J gene, CDR3 protein.

>TRBV5-1|TRBJ1-2
ASSLSTGGWDGYT
>TRBV5-1|TRBJ2-3
ASSWNWAADTQY
>TRBV15|TRBJ2-7
ATSRPSGTGYYEQY
>TRBV30|TRBJ2-4
AWRKIAGVLAKNIQY
>TRBV29-1|TRBJ1-5
TSTGTGDNQPQH
>TRBV7-6|TRBJ2-3
ASSLRSTASTDTQY
>TRBV14|TRBJ2-1
ASTPRRGGFNEQF
>TRBV4-3|TRBJ1-2
ASSQFTGTRAFS
>TRBV9|TRBJ2-5
ASSETGGTETQY
>TRBV4-1|TRBJ1-6
ASSQVAEKNSPLH
>TRBV7-2|TRBJ2-2
ASSARWDRSNTGELF
>TRBV10-3|TRBJ2-3
AISAAGGQTTDTQY
>TRBV7-8|TRBJ2-7
ASSLKVSEQY
>TRBV5-1|TRBJ2-5
ASSSQGWETQY
>TRBV10-3|TRBJ2-2
AILAVGTSGVTTGELF
>TRBV7-8|TRBJ1-2
ASSPSRGGGDYGYT
>TRBV20-1|TRBJ2-4
SARPSQGNKNIQY
>TRBV27|TRBJ2-3
ASRGPGTTDTQY
>TRBV2|TRBJ2-4
ASSEERGASIAKNIQY
>TRBV29-1|TRBJ2-1
SVRGLAGGNEQF
>TRBV6-1|TRBJ1-3
ATKPPGSKSGNTIY
>TRBV12-3/TRBV12-4|TRBJ2-1
ASSLGLAGGPEQF
>TRBV18|TRBJ1-1
ASSPPGVGTEAF
>TRBV7-2|TRBJ1-1
ASSLGSLGTEAF
>TRBV29-1|TRBJ1-2
SIHSPRPYGYT
>TRBV7-9|TRBJ2-3
ASSLSSGGADTQY
>TRBV9|TRBJ1-6
ASSATDRENSPLH
>TRBV6-6|TRBJ2-1
ASSNTNEQF
>TRBV20-1|TRBJ2-7
SAPSGSLYEQY
>TRBV20-1|TRBJ2-2
SAGGWANTGELF
>TRBV12-3/TRBV12-4|TRBJ1-1
ASSRDSYTEAF
>TRBV9|TRBJ2-1
ASGSGTEAYNEQF
>TRBV29-1|TRBJ2-5
SELTGGQETQY